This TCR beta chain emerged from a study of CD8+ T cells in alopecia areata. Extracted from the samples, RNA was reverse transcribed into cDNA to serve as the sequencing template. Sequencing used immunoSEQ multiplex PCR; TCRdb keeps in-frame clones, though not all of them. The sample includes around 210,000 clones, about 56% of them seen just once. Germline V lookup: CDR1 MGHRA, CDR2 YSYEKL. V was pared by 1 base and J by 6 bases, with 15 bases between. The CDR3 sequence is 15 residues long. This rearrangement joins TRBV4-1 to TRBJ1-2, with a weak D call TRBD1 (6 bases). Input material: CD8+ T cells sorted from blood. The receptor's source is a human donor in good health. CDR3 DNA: TGCGCCAGCAGCCAAGGGACCCAGGGGACTGATGGCTACACCTTC. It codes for CASSQGTQGTDGYTF.